What follows is one T cell receptor beta chain and its context. Its cognate antigen is unknown. Germline V gives CDR1 LNHDA, CDR2 SQIVND (reference sequence). Between the trimmed V and J ends, which lost 7 bases and 6 bases, there was a span of 21 bases. The CDR3 covers 15 residues. The sample comes from a study of T cell responses to AZD1222 COVID-19 vaccine. Study results and limitations: Clonal diversity was possibly underestimated; the donors were predominantly white British and more often female.

The assay was immunoSEQ multiplex PCR, and TCRdb's table has in-frame clones only and misses some. This table holds about 120,000 clones, 70% to 90% found once. This sequence originates from an adult who received the AZD1222 COVID-19 vaccine. The V gene is TRBV19, the J gene TRBJ1-1; no clear D. Sequenced material: peripheral blood, taken 28 days after the second AZD1222 dose. The CDR3 here is CASTPLLAGWAEAFF. In DNA form, the CDR3 reads TGTGCCAGTACCCCACTGTTGGCGGGCTGGGCTGAAGCTTTCTTT.